This is a list of T cell receptor beta chains from one sample in a study of Tregs in tolerant kidney transplant recipients. Repertoires were generated with immunoSEQ multiplex PCR, while TCRdb's copy carries only in-frame clones and drops some. Of 90,000 or so clones detected, more than 80% appear once; the ten largest clones hold 4.7%. The sequenced sample consisted of CD8+ T cells from blood. These receptors originate from a human donor in good health. The CDR3 runs from the conserved cysteine through the conserved F or W. A D gene is named only where the DNA matches it firmly. The size field is filled for only some rows; it gives once, few, many or a size class.

size: NA; V: TRBV10-3; J: TRBJ2-3; D: TRBD2; DNA: TGTGCCATCAGTGAGAAGCGGGGGGGCCACACAGATACGCAGTATTTT; CDR3: CAISEKRGGHTDTQYF
size: once; V: TRBV7-9; J: TRBJ2-6; D: NA; DNA: TGTGCCAGCAGCAGTCCATCAGGGGCTGGGGCCAACGTCCTGACTTTC; CDR3: CASSSPSGAGANVLTF
size: NA; V: TRBV27; J: TRBJ1-4; D: NA; DNA: TGTGCCAGCAGTTTACAGGACGGACTTGGAACTAATGAAAAACTGTTTTTT; CDR3: CASSLQDGLGTNEKLFF
size: NA; V: TRBV4-1; J: TRBJ1-5; D: TRBD1; DNA: TGCGCCAGCAGCCAGCGACAGGGCCACAATCAGCCCCAGCATTTT; CDR3: CASSQRQGHNQPQHF
size: NA; V: TRBV9; J: TRBJ1-4; D: NA; DNA: TGTGCCAGCAGCGTCGCGGACGGGGGTGAAAAACTGTTTTTT; CDR3: CASSVADGGEKLFF
size: NA; V: TRBV11-2; J: TRBJ1-1; D: NA; DNA: TGTGCCAGCAGCGTAGCCACAGGGTTGATGGTGAACACTGAAGCTTTCTTT; CDR3: CASSVATGLMVNTEAFF
size: NA; V: TRBV7-9; J: TRBJ2-1; D: NA; DNA: TGTGCCAGCAGCTTACCTACGGGACCCCAGTTCTTC; CDR3: CASSLPTGPQFF
size: NA; V: TRBV7-9; J: TRBJ1-4; D: NA; DNA: TGTGCCAGCAGCTTAGTACGAGGGCCGAATGAAAAACTGTTTTTT; CDR3: CASSLVRGPNEKLFF
size: NA; V: TRBV6-5; J: TRBJ2-1; D: TRBD2; DNA: TGTGCCAGTAACCCCTCTAGCGGGAGCTCCGCTGAGCAGTTCTTC; CDR3: CASNPSSGSSAEQFF
size: NA; V: TRBV4-2; J: TRBJ2-1; D: TRBD1; DNA: TGTGCCAGCAGCCAAGGAGGTGGGACAGGGTACAATGAGCAGTTCTTC; CDR3: CASSQGGGTGYNEQFF
size: NA; V: TRBV15; J: TRBJ2-1; D: NA; DNA: TGTGCCACCAGCAGACTAGCCGTCCCCTACAATGAGCAGTTCTTC; CDR3: CATSRLAVPYNEQFF
size: NA; V: TRBV29-1; J: TRBJ2-7; D: TRBD2; DNA: TGCAGCGTTTGGGTAATGGGGGGGGCCTACGAGCAGTACTTC; CDR3: CSVWVMGGAYEQYF
size: NA; V: TRBV4-2; J: TRBJ2-1; D: NA; DNA: TGTGCCAGCAGCCAAGACGGGCTAGAAGGCTACAATGAGCAGTTCTTC; CDR3: CASSQDGLEGYNEQFF
size: NA; V: TRBV6-5; J: TRBJ2-3; D: NA; DNA: TGTGCCAGCAGCCTGGAGGGCGGGGCGCAGTATTTT; CDR3: CASSLEGGAQYF
size: NA; V: TRBV14; J: TRBJ2-7; D: TRBD1; DNA: TGTGCCAGCAGCCACCTGACAGGGAACTACGAGCAGTACTTC; CDR3: CASSHLTGNYEQYF
size: NA; V: TRBV30; J: TRBJ2-7; D: TRBD1; DNA: TGTGCCTGGTCAGGGGGCTCGGGGGAGCAGTACTTC; CDR3: CAWSGGSGEQYF
size: NA; V: TRBV6-5; J: TRBJ2-2; D: NA; DNA: TGTGCCAGCAGTTTTCGATACCAGCTGAGGACCGGGGAGCTGTTTTTT; CDR3: CASSFRYQLRTGELFF
size: once; V: TRBV21-1; J: TRBJ1-3; D: NA; DNA: TGTGCCAGCAGCAAAGAGGGACGAAGCTCTGGAAACACCATATATTTT; CDR3: CASSKEGRSSGNTIYF
size: many; V: TRBV11-2; J: TRBJ2-1; D: TRBD2; DNA: TGTGCCAGCAGCTCCGGACTAGCGGGAGAGAGTGAGCAGTTCTTC; CDR3: CASSSGLAGESEQFF
size: once; V: TRBV7-9; J: TRBJ2-1; D: NA; DNA: TGTGCCAGCAGCTTGCCCGGGGGACTGAGTGAGCAGTTCTTC; CDR3: CASSLPGGLSEQFF
size: NA; V: TRBV5-5; J: TRBJ2-7; D: NA; DNA: TGTGCCAGCAGCCCCGGGACAGGCTCCTGGGGGGGCTACGAGCAGTACTTC; CDR3: CASSPGTGSWGGYEQYF
size: NA; V: TRBV7-9; J: TRBJ1-5; D: TRBD1; DNA: TGTGCCAGCAGCTTAGGACAGGGGGAAAGTCAGCCCCAGCATTTT; CDR3: CASSLGQGESQPQHF
size: NA; V: TRBV7-9; J: TRBJ2-1; D: NA; DNA: TGTGCCAGGGGGTACGCCTACAATGAGCAGTTCTTC; CDR3: CARGYAYNEQFF
size: once; V: TRBV13; J: TRBJ2-5; D: NA; DNA: TGTGCCAGCAGCTTAGGAGGGGGGGCCGTAGAGACCCAGTACTTC; CDR3: CASSLGGGAVETQYF
size: NA; V: TRBV4-2; J: TRBJ2-1; D: TRBD2; DNA: TGTGCCAGCAGCCAAGCTGAGCGGGGTTACAATGAGCAGTTCTTC; CDR3: CASSQAERGYNEQFF
size: NA; V: TRBV27; J: TRBJ2-7; D: NA; DNA: TGTGCCAGCAGTTCCTCTTACGAGCAGTACTTC; CDR3: CASSSSYEQYF
size: once; V: TRBV5-4; J: TRBJ1-2; D: TRBD1; DNA: TGTGCCAGCAGCTGGGGGACAGGAGGGAGTGGCTACACCTTC; CDR3: CASSWGTGGSGYTF
size: NA; V: TRBV9; J: TRBJ2-1; D: TRBD2; DNA: TGTGCCAGCAACCATAATTTTAGCGGGAGTTCCTACAATGAGCAGTTCTTC; CDR3: CASNHNFSGSSYNEQFF
size: NA; V: TRBV2; J: TRBJ1-2; D: NA; DNA: TGTGCCAGCAGTGACGTGACCGTCGGCATGCCAAACTATGGCTACACCTTC; CDR3: CASSDVTVGMPNYGYTF